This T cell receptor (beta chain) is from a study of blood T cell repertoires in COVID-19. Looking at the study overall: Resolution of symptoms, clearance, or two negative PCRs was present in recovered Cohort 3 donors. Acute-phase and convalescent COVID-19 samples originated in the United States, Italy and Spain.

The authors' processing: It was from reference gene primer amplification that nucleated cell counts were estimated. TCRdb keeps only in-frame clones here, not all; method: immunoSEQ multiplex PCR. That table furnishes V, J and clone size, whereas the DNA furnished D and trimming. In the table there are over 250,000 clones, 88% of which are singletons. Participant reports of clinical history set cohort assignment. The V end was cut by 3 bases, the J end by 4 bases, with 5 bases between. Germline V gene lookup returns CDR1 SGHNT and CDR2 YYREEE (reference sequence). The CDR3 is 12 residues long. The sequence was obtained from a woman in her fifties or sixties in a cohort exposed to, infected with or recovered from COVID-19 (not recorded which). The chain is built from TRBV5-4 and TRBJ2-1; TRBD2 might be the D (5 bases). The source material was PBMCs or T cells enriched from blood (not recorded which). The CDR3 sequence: CASSWTYNEQFF. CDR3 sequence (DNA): TGTGCCAGCAGCTGGACTTACAATGAGCAGTTCTTC.